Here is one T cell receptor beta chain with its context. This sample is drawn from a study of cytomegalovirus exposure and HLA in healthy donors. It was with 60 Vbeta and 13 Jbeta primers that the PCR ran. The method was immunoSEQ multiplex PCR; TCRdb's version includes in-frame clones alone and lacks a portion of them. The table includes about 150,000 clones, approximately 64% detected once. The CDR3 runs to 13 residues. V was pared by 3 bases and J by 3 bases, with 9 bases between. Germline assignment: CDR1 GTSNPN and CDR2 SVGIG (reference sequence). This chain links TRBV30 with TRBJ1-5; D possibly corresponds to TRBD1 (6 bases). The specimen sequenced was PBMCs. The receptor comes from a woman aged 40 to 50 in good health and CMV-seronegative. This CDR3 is CAWRGGANQPQHF. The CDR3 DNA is TGTGCCTGGAGGGGGGGGGCCAATCAGCCCCAGCATTTT.